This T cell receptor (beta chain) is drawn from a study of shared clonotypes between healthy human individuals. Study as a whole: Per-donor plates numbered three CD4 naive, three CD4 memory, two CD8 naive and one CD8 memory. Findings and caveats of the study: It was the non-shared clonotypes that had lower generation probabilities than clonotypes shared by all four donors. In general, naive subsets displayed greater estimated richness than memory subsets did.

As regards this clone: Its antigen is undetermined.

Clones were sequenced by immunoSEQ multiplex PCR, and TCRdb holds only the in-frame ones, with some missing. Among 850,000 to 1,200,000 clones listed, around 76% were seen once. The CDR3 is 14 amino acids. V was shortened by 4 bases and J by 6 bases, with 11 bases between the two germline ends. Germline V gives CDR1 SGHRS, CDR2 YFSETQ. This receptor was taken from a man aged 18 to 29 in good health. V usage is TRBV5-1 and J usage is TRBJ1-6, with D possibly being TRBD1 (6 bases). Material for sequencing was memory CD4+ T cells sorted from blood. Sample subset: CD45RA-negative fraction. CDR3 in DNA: TGCGCCAGCAGCCCGGACAGTCCTAATTCACCCCTCCACTTT. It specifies CASSPDSPNSPLHF.